These 4 T cell receptor beta chains came from one sample sequenced in a study of Graves' ophthalmopathy and Graves' hyperthyroidism. RNA transcripts served as template for amplifying TCR beta CDR3 sequences. The workflow started with a first-round RT-PCR run with HTBI primers and then moved on to a second-round multiplex PCR. TCRdb reanalysed the multiplex PCR reads using MiXCR and keeps one entry per CDR3 protein. The sample includes about 620,000 distinct CDR3 sequences, 20% to 25% of them seen just once. Source material: peripheral blood. Every receptor here comes from a young woman with stable Graves' hyperthyroidism. Some clones in this sample may be carry-over from other donors' samples.

At least ten counts were recorded for this clonotype. V gene TRBV27 combines with J gene TRBJ2-2, with 8 bases fitting TRBD1. V shed 5 bases and J 6 bases; nucleotides not matched to a gene: 17. Germline assignment: CDR1 MNHEY and CDR2 SMNVEV (reference sequence). This CDR3 comprises 18 residues. The CDR3 sequence: CASSTPTDRGRYSGELFF. In DNA form, the CDR3 reads TGTGCCAGCAGTACACCAACCGACAGGGGTCGCTACTCCGGGGAGCTGTTTTTT.

There are many counts of this clonotype. The chain recombines TRBV20-1 with TRBJ1-1; maybe TRBD1 (5 bases). This CDR3 contains 16 residues. Germline CDR1 reads DFQATT; CDR2 reads SNEGSKA (reference sequence). V shed 6 bases and J shed 0 bases, with 20 bases lying between them. The CDR3 loop is CSAPKRGPEMNTEAFF. The CDR3 nucleotides read TGCAGTGCCCCTAAGAGGGGTCCAGAAATGAACACTGAAGCTTTCTTT.

This clonotype has only a few counts. This chain joins TRBV6-1 and TRBJ2-5; possibly TRBD1 or TRBD2 for D (5 bases each). This CDR3 region has 14 residues. The germline V and J ends were trimmed by 7 bases and 2 bases, with 14 bases remaining between them. Germline lookup yields CDR1 MNHNS and CDR2 SASEGT. In DNA, the CDR3 is TGTGCCAGCACGGGATGGGGCTCTCAAGAGACCCAGTACTTC. Its protein is CASTGWGSQETQYF.

This clonotype appeared many times. This sequence joins TRBV28 and TRBJ2-4; 7 nucleotides line up with TRBD1. The CDR3 is 14 residues long. Per germline, CDR1 MDHEN and CDR2 SYDVKM. V gave up 6 bases and J gave up 4 bases; unmatched junction bases: 6. As DNA, the CDR3 is TGTGCCAGCAGAACCGGGACAGTAAAAAACATTCAGTACTTC. Amino acids: CASRTGTVKNIQYF.